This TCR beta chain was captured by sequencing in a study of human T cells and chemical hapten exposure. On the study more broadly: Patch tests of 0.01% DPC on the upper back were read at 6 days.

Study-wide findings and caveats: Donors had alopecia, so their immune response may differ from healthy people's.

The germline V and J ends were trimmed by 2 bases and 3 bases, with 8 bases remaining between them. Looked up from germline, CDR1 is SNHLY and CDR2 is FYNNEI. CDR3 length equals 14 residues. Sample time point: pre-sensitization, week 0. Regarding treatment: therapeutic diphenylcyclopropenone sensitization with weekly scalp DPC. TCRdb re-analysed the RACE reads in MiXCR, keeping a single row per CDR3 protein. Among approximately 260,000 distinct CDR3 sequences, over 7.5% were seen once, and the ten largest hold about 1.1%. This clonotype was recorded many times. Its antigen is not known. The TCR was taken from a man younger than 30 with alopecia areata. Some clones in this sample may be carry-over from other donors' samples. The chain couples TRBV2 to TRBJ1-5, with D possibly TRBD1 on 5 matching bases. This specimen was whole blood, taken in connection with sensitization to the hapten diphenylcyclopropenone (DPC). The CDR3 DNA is TGTGCCAGCAGTGAACAGGGCTCCAATCAGCCCCAGCATTTT. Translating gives CASSEQGSNQPQHF.